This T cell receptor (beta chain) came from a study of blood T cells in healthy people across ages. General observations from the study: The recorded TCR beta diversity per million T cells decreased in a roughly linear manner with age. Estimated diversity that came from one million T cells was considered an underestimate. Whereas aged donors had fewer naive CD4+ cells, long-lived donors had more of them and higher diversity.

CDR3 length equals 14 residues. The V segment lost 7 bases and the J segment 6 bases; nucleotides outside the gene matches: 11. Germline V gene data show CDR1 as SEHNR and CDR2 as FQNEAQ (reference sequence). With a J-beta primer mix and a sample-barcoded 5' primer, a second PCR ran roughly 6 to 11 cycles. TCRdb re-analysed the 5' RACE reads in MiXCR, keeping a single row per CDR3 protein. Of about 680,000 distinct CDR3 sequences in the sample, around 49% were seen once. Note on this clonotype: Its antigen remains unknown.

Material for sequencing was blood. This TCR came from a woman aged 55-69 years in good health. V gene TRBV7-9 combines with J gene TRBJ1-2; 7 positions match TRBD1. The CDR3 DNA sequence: TGTGCCAGCATCGAATCCGGGACAGCGGATGGCTACACCTTC. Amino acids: CASIESGTADGYTF.